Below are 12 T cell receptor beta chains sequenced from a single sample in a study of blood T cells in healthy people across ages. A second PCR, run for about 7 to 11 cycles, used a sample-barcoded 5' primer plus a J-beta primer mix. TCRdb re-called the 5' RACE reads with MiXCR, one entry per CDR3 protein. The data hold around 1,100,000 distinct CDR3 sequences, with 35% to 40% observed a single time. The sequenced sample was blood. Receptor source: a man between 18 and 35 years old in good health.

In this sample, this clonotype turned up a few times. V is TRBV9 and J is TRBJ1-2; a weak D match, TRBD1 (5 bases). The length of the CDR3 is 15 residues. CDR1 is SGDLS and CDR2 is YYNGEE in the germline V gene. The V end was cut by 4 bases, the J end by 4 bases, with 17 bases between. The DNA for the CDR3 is TGTGCCAGCAGCCCAGGGTTAACACTGGGCTATGGCTACACCTTC. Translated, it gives CASSPGLTLGYGYTF.

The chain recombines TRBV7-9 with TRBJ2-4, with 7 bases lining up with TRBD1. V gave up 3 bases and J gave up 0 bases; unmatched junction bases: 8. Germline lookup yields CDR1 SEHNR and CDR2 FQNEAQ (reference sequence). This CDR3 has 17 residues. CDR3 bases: TGTGCCAGCAGCTTTCAAAGGGACAGCTTAGCCAAAAACATTCAGTACTTC. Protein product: CASSFQRDSLAKNIQYF.

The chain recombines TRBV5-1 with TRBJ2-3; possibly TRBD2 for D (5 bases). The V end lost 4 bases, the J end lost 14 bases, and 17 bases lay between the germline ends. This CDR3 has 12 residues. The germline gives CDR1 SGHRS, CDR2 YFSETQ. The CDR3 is CASSLQDGDRYF. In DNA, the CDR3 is TGCGCCAGCAGCCTCCAGGACGGGGATAGGTATTTT.

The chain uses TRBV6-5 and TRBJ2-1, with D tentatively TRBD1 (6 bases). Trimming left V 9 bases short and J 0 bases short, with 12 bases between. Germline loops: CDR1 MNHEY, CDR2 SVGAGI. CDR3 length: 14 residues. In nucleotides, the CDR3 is TGTGCCAGTCCCAGGGACATCTCCTACAATGAGCAGTTCTTC. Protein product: CASPRDISYNEQFF.

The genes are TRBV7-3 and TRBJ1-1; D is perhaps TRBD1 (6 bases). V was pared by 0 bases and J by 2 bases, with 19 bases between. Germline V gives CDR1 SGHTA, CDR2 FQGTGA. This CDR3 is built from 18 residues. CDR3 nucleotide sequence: TGTGCCAGCAGCTTAACGGGGGGCCCGGCGGAGGAAAACACTGAAGCTTTCTTT. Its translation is CASSLTGGPAEENTEAFF.

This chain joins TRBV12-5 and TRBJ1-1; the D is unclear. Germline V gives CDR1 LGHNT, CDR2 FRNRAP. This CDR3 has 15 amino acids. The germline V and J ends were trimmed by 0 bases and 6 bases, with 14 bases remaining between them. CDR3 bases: TGTGCTAGTGGTTTGGTAATGGGGAGAAGCGCTGAAGCTTTCTTT. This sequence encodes CASGLVMGRSAEAFF.

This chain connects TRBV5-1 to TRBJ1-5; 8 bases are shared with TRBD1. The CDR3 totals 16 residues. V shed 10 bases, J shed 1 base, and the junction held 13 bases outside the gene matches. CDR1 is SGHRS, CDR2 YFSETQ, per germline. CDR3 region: CAGSPGQGESNQPQHF. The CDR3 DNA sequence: TGCGCCGGAAGTCCAGGACAGGGAGAAAGCAATCAGCCCCAGCATTTT.

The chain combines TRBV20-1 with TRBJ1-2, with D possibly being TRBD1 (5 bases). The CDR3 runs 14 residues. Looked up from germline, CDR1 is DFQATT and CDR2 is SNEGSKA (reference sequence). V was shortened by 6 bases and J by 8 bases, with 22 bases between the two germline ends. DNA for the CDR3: TGCAGTGCCCCAAAATGGGTGGGGGTCTGGGGCTACACCTTC. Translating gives CSAPKWVGVWGYTF.

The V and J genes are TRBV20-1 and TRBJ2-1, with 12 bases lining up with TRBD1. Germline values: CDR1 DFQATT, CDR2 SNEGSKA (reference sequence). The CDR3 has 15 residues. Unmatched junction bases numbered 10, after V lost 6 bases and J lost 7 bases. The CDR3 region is CSAERGTGGLNEQFF. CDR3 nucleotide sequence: TGCAGTGCCGAGCGTGGGACAGGGGGCTTGAATGAGCAGTTCTTC.

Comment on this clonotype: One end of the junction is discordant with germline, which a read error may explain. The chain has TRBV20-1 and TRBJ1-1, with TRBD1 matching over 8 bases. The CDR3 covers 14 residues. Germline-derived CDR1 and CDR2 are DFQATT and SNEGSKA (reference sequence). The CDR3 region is CSAREPGQATESFF. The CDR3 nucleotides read TGCAGTGCTAGAGAGCCGGGACAGGCTACTGAATCTTTCTTT.

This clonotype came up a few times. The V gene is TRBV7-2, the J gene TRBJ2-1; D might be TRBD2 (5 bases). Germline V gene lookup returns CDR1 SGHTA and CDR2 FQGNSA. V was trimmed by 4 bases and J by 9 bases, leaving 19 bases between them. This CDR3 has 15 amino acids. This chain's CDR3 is CASSWEDSVGSEQFF. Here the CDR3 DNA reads TGTGCCAGCAGCTGGGAAGATAGCGTGGGCAGTGAGCAGTTCTTC. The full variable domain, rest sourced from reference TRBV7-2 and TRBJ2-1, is GAGVSQSPSNKVTEKGKDVELRCDPISGHTALYWYRQSLGQGLEFLIYFQGNSAPDKSGLPSDRFSAERTGGSVSTLTIQRTQQEDSAVYLCASSWEDSVGSEQFFGPGTRLTVL.

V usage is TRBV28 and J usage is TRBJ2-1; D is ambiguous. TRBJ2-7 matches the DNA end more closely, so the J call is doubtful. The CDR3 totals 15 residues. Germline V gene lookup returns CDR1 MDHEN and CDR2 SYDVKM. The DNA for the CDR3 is TGTGCCAGCAGTTTACTACGTTGGTCCTACAATGAGCAGTACTTC. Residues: CASSLLRWSYNEQYF.